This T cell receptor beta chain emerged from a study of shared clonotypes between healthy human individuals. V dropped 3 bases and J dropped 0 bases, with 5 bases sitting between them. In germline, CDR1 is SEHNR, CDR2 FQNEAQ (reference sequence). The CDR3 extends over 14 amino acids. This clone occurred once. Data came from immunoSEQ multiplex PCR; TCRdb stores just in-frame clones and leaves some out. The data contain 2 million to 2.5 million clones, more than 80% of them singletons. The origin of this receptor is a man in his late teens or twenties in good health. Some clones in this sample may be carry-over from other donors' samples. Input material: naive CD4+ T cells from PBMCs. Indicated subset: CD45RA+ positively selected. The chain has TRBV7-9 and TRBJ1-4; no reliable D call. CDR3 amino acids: CASSLLATNEKLFF. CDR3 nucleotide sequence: TGTGCCAGCAGCTTGCTCGCAACTAATGAAAAACTGTTTTTT. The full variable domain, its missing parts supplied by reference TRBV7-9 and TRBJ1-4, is DTGVSQNPRHKITKRGQNVTFRCDPISEHNRLYWYRQTLGQGPEFLTYFQNEAQLEKSRLLSDRFSAERPKGSFSTLEIQRTEQGDSAMYLCASSLLATNEKLFFGSGTQLSVL.